This TCR beta chain was sequenced for a study of shared clonotypes between healthy human individuals. A deep-level run was used for the assay. An even split of each subset's genomic DNA across several immunoSEQ plates was performed. The assay was immunoSEQ multiplex PCR, and TCRdb's table has in-frame clones only and misses some. This sample yields under 600,000 clones, of which about 79% are seen a single time; under 15% belongs to the top ten. All donors qualified as healthy HIV-negative adults and had experienced no recent acute infections or vaccinations. General study findings and limits: With few donors, the genetic and exposure-history diversity represented was limited.

With respect to this clone: The antigen is undetermined.

This CDR3 is 11 amino acids long. Trimming cost V 7 bases and J 4 bases; bases outside gene matches: 0. Germline lookup yields CDR1 MGHDK and CDR2 SYGVNS. Material for sequencing was PBMCs. V usage is TRBV25-1 and J usage is TRBJ1-2, with TRBD1 identical over 7 bases. This TCR came from a woman in her thirties or forties in good health. Some clones in this sample may be carry-over from other donors' samples. The CDR3 DNA is TGTGCCAGCACAGGGGGCTATGGCTACACCTTC. Its translation is CASTGGYGYTF.